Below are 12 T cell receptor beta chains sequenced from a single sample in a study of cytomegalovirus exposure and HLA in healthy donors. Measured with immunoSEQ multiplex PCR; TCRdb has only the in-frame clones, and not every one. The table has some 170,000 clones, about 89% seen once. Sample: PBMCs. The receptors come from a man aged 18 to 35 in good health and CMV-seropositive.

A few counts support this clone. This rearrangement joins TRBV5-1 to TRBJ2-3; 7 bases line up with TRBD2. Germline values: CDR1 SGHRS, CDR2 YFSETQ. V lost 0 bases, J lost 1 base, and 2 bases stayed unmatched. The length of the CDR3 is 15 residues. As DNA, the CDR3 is TGCGCCAGCAGCTTGGGTGGGGGGGGCACAGATACGCAGTATTTT. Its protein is CASSLGGGGTDTQYF.

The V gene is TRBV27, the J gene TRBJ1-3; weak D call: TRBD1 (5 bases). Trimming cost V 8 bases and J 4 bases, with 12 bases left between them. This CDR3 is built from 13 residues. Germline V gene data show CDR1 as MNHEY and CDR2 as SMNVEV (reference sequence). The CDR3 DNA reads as TGTGCCAGCCAGCGGGCAGGGGGAAACACCATATATTTT. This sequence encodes CASQRAGGNTIYF.

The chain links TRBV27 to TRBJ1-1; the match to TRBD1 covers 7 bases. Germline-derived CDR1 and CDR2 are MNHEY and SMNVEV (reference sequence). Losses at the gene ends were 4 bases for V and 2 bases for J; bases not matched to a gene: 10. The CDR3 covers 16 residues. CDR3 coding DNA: TGTGCCAGCAGTTGGGGGATTGGGACAGCAAACACTGAAGCTTTCTTT. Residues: CASSWGIGTANTEAFF.

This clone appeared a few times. The CDR3 region is CASSPGTAATNEKLFF. The CDR3, as DNA: TGTGCCAGCAGCCCGGGGACAGCTGCAACTAATGAAAAACTGTTTTTT. The rearrangement joins TRBV5-4 to TRBJ1-4; 7 positions match TRBD1. The J segment lost 0 bases and the V segment lost 4 bases, leaving 6 bases of the junction unmatched. The CDR3 is made up of 16 amino acids. Per the germline V gene, CDR1 is SGHNT and CDR2 is YYREEE (reference sequence).

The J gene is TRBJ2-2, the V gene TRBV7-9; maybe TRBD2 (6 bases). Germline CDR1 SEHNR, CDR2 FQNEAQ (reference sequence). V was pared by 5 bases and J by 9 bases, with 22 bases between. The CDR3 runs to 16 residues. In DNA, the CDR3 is TGTGCCAGCAGCCAACGGGACGGGAGTCCCCTACGGGAGCTGTTTTTT. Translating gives CASSQRDGSPLRELFF.

CDR3 DNA: TGTGCCAGCAGCTATCAGGGGGGAACTGAAGCTTTCTTT. Translation gives CASSYQGGTEAFF. J is TRBJ1-1 and V is TRBV14, with 7 bases identical to TRBD1. J was trimmed by 5 bases and V by 5 bases; bases with no gene match: 5. Germline V gives CDR1 SGHDN, CDR2 FVKESK. The CDR3 consists of 13 residues. The full variable domain, with the rest looked up from reference TRBV14 and TRBJ1-1, is EAGVTQFPSHSVIEKGQTVTLRCDPISGHDNLYWYRRVMGKEIKFLLHFVKESKQDESGMPNNRFLAERTGGTYSTLKVQPAELEDSGVYFCASSYQGGTEAFFGQGTRLTVV.

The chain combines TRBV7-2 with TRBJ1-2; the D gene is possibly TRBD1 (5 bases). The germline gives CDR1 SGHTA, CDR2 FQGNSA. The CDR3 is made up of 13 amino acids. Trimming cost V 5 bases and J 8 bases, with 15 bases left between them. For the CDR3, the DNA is TGTGCCAGCAGCCCCATGAGGAGGGACGGCTACACCTTC. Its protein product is CASSPMRRDGYTF.

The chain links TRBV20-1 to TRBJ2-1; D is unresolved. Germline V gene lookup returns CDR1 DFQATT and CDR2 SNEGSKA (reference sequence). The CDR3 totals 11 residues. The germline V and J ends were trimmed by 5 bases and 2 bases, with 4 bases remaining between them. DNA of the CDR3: TGCAGTGCTTATACCTACAATGAGCAGTTCTTC. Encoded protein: CSAYTYNEQFF.

CDR3 DNA: TGTGCCAGCAGTGGCGGATACGAGCAGTACTTC. This sequence encodes CASSGGYEQYF. V usage is TRBV25-1 and J usage is TRBJ2-7; no firm D call. This CDR3 has 11 amino acids. Trimming removed 4 bases at V and 4 bases at J, with 5 bases between. Germline loops: CDR1 MGHDK, CDR2 SYGVNS.

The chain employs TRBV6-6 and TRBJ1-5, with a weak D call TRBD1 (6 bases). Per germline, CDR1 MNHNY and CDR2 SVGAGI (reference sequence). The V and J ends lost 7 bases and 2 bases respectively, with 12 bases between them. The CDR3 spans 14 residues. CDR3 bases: TGTGCCAGCACGCGACGACAGGGCAATCAGCCCCAGCATTTT. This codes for CASTRRQGNQPQHF.

The CDR3 loop reads CASSPRSGSIYEQYF. CDR3 sequence (DNA): TGTGCCAGCTCACCACGGTCGGGGTCAATCTACGAGCAGTACTTC. This chain uses TRBV18 with TRBJ2-7; maybe TRBD2 (5 bases). The V end was cut by 1 base, the J end by 3 bases, with 13 bases between. The CDR3 spans 15 residues. The germline CDR1 and CDR2 sequences are KGHSH and LQKENI. Together with reference TRBV18 and TRBJ2-7, the CDR3 gives the full variable domain: NAGVMQNPRHLVRRRGQEARLRCSPMKGHSHVYWYRQLPEEGLKFMVYLQKENIIDESGMPKERFSAEFPKEGPSILRIQQVVRGDSAAYFCASSPRSGSIYEQYFGPGTRLTVT.

CDR3 sequence (DNA): TGTGCCAGCAGTCCTACCGGGACAGTGCAAGAGACCCAGTACTTC. Translated: CASSPTGTVQETQYF. The rearrangement joins TRBV2 to TRBJ2-5; TRBD1 matches 7 bases. Trimming removed 5 bases from V and 2 bases from J; junction bases left unmatched: 8. Germline lookup yields CDR1 SNHLY and CDR2 FYNNEI. The CDR3 is made up of 15 amino acids.